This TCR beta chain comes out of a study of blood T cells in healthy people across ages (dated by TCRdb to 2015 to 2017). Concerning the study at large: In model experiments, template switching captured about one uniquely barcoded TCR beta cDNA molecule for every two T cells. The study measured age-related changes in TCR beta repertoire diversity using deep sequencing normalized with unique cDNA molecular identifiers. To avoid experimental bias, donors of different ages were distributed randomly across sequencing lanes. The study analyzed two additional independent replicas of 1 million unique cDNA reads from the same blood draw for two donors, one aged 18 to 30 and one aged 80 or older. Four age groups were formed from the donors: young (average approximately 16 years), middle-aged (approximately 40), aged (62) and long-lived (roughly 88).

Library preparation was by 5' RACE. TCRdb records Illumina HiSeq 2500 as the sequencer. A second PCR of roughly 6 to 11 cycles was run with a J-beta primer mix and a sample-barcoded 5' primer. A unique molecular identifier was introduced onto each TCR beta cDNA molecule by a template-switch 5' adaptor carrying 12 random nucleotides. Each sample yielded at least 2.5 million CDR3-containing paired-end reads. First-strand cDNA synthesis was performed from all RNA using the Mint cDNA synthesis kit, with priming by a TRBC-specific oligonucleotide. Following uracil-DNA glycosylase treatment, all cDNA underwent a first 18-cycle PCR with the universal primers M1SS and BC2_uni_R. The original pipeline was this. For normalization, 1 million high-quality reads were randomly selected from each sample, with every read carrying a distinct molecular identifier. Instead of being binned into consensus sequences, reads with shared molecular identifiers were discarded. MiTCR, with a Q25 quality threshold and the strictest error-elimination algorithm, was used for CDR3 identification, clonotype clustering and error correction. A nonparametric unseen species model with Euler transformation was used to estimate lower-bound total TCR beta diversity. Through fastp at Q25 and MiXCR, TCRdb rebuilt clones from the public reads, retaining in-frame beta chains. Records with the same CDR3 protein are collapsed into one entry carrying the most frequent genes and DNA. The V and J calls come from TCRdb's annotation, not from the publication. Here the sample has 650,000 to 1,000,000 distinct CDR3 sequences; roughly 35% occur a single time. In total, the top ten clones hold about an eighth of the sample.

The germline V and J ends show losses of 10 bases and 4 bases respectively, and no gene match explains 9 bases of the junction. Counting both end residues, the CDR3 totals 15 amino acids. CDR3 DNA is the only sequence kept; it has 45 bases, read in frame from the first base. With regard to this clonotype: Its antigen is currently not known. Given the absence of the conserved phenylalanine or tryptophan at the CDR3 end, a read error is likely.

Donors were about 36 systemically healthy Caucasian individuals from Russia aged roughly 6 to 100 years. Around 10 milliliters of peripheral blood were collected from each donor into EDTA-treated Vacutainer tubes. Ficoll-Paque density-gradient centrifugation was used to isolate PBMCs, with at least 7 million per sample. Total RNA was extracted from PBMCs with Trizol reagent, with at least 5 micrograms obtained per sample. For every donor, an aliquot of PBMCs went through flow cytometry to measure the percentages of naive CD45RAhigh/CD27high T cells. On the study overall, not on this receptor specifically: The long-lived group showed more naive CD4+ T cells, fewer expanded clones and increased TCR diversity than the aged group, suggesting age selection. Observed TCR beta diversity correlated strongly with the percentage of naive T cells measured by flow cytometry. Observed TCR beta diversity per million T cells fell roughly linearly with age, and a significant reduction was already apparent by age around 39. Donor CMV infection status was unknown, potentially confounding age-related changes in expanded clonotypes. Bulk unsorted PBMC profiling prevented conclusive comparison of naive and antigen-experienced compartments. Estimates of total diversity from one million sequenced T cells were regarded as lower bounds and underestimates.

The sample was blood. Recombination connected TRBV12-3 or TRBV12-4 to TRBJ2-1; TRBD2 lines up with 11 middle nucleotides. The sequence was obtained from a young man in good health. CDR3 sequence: CAKITGTSGYNEQFL. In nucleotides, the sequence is TGTGCCAAAATAACCGGGACTAGCGGATACAATGAGCAGTTCTTA.